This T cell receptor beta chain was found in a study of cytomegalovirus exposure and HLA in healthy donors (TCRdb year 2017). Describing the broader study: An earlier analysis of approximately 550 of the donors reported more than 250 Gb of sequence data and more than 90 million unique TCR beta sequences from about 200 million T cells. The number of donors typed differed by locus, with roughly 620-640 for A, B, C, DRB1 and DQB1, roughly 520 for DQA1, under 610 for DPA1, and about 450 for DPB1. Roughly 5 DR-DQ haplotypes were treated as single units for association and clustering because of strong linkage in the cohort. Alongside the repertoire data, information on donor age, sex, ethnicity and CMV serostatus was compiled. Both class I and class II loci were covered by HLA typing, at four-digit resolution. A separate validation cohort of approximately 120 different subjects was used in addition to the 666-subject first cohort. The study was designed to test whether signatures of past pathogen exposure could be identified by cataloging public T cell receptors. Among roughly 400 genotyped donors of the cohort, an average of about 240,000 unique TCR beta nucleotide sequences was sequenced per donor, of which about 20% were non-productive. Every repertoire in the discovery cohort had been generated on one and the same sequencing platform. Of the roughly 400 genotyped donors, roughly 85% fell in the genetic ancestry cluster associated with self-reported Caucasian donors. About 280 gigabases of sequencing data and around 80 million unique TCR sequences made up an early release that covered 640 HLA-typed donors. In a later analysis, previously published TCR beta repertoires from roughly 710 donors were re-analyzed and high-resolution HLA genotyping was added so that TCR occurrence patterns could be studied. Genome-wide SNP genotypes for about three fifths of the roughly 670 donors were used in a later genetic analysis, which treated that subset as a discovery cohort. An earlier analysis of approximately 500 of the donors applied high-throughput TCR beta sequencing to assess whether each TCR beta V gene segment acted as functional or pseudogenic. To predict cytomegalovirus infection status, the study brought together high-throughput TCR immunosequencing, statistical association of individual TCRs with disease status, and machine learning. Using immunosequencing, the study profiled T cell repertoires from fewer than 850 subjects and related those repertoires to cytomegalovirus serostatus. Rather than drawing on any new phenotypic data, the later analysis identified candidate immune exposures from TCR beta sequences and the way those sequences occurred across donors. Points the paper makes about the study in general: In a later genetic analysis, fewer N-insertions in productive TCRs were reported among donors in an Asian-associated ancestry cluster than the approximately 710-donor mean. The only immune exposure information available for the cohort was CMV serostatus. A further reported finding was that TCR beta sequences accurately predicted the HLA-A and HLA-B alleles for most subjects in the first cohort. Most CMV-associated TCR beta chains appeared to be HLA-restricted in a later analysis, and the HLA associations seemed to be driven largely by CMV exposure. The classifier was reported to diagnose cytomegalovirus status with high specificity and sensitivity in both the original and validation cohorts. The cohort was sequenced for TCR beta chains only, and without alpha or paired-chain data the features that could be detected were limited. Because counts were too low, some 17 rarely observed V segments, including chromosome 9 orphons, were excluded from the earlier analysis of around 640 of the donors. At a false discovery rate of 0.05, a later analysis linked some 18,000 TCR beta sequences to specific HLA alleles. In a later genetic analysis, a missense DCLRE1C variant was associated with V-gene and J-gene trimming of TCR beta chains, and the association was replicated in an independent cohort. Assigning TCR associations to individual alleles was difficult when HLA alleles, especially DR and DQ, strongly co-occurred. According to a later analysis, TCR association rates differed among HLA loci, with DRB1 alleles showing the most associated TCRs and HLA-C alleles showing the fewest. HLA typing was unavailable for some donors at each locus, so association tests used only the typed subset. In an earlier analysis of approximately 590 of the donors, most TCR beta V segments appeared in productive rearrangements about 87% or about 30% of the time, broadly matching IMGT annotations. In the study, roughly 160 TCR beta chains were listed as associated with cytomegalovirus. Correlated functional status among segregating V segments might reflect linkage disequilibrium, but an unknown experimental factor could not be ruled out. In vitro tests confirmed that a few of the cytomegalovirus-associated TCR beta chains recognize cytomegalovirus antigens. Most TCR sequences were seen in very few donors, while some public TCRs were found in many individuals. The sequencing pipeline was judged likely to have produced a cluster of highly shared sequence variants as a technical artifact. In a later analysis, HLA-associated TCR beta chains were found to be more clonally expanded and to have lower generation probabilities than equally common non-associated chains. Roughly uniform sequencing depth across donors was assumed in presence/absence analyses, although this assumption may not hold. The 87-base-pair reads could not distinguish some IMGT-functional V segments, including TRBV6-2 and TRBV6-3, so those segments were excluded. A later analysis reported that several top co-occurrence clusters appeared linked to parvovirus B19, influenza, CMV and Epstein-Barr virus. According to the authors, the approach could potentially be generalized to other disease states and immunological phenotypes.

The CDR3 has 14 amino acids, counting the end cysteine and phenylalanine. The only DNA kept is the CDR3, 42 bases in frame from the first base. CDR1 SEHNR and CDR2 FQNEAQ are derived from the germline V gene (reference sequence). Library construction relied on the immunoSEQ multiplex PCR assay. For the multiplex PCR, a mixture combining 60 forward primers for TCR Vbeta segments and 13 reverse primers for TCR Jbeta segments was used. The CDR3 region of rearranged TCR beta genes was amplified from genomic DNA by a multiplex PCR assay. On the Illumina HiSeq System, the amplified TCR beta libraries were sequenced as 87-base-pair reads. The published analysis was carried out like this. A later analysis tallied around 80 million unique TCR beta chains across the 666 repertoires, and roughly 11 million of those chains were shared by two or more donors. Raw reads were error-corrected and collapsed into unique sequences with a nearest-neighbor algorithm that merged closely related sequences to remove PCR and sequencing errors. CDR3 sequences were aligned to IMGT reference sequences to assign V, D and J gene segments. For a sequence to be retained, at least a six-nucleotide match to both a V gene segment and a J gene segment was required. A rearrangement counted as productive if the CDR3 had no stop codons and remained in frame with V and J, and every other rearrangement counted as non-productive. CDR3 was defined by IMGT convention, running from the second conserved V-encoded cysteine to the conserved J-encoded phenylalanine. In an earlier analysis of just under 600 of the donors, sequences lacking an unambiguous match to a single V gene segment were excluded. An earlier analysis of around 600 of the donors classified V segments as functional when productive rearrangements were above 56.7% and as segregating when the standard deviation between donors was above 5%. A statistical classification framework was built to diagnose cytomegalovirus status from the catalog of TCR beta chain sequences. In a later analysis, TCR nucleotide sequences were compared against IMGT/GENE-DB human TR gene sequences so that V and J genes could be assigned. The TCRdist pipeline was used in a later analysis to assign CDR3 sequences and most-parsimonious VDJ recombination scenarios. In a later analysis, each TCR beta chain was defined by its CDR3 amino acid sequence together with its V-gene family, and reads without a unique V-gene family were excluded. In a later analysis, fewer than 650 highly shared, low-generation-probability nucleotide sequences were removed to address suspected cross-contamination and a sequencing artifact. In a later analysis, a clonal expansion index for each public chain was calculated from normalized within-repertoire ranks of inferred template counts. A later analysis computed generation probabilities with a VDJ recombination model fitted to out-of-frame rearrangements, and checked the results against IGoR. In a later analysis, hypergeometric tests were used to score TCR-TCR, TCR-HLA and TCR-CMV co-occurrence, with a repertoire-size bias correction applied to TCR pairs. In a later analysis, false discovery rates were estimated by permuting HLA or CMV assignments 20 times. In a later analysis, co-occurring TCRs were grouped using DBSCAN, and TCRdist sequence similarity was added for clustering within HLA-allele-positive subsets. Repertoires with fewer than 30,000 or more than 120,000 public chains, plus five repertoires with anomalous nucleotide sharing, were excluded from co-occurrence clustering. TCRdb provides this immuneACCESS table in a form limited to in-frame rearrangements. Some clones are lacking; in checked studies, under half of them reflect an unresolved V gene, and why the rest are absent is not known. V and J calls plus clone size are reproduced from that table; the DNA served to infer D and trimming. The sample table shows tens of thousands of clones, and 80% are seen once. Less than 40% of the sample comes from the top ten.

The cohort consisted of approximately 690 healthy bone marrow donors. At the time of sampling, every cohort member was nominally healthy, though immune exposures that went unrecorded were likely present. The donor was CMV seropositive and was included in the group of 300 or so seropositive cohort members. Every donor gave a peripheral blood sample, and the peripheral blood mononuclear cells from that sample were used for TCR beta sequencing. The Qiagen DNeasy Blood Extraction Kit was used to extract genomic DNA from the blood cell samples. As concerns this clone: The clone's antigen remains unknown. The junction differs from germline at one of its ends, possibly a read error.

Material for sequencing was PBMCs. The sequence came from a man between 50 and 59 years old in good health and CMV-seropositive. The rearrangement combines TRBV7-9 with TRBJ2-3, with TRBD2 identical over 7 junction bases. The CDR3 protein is CSSSPSGKTDTQYF. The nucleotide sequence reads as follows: TGTTCCAGCAGCCCGAGCGGGAAAACAGATACGCAGTATTTT.